This T cell receptor (beta chain) was captured in a study of blood T cell repertoires in COVID-19. Germline CDR1 reads LGHNA; CDR2 reads YSLEER. CDR3 length equals 17 residues. V shed 4 bases and J 4 bases; nucleotides not matched to a gene: 12. Assay: immunoSEQ multiplex PCR; the TCRdb copy retains only in-frame clones and omits some. This sample yields 270,000 or so clones, of which about four fifths are seen a single time; roughly 10% belongs to the top ten. This clone was seen a few times. The clonotype was recovered from a woman in her fifties or sixties who had recovered from COVID-19. The sequencing sample was made of peripheral blood. This chain links TRBV4-3 with TRBJ2-5; the match to TRBD2 covers 10 bases. CDR3 amino acids: CASSRLGAGGLGETQYF. The CDR3 DNA reads TGCGCCAGCAGCCGATTGGGAGCGGGGGGGCTTGGAGAGACCCAGTACTTC.